This T cell receptor (beta chain) was documented in a study of blood T cell repertoires in COVID-19. Background on the study: Samples taken during acute and convalescent COVID-19 were collected in the United States, Italy and Spain.

Unmatched junction bases numbered 4, after V lost 0 bases and J lost 5 bases. Germline assignment: CDR1 SGDLS and CDR2 YYNGEE. The CDR3 loop spans 14 amino acids. Produced via immunoSEQ multiplex PCR; TCRdb's table is partial and in-frame only. The sample consists of about 220,000 clones, 85% of them appearing once. The sequence was collected from a middle-aged man who had recovered from COVID-19. Source material: peripheral blood. The chain links TRBV9 to TRBJ2-7; 8 bases fit TRBD2. The CDR3 region is CASSVASGSNEQYF. CDR3 nucleotides: TGTGCCAGCAGCGTAGCCAGCGGGAGTAACGAGCAGTACTTC. The full variable domain, with the rest looked up from reference TRBV9 and TRBJ2-7, is DSGVTQTPKHLITATGQRVTLRCSPRSGDLSVYWYQQSLDQGLQFLIQYYNGEERAKGNILERFSAQQFPDLHSELNLSSLELGDSALYFCASSVASGSNEQYFGPGTRLTVT.